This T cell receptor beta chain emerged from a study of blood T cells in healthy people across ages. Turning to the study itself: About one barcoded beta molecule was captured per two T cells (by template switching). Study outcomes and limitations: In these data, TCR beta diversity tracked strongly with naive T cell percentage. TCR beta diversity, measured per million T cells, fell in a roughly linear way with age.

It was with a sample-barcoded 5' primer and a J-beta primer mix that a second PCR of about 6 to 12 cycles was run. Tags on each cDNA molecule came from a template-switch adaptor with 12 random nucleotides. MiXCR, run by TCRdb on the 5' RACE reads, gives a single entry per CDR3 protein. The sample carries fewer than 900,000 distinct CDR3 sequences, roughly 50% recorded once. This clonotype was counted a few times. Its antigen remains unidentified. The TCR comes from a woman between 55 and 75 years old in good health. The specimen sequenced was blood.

The CDR3 nucleotides read TGTGCCACCAGCTTAAGAAGGGGGTACGAGCAGTTCTTC. The encoded protein is CATSLRRGYEQFF. This rearrangement joins TRBV15 to TRBJ2-1; perhaps TRBD1 as D (6 bases). V gave up 5 bases and J gave up 10 bases, with 15 bases separating them. This CDR3 spans 13 amino acids. CDR1 is LNHNV, CDR2 YYDKDF, per germline (reference sequence).